Shown below are 25 T cell receptor beta chains from a single sample sequenced in a study of T cells in localized non-small cell lung cancer. Using immunoSEQ multiplex PCR, the repertoire was profiled, and TCRdb retains in-frame clones only, with some absent. The data show approximately 47,000 clones, with 86% seen just once and 2.5% held by the top ten. Material: PBMCs, obtained before any cancer treatment. The receptors here all came from a man aged 35 to 69 with stage II lung adenocarcinoma.

This chain links TRBV11-3 with TRBJ2-2; TRBD1 might be the D (8 bases). Trimming stripped 0 bases from V and 3 bases from J, with 17 bases between. The CDR3 runs to 18 residues. CDR1 and CDR2 (germline): SGHNT, YENEEA. CDR3 loop: CASSLDGGDRRYTGELFF. The CDR3 DNA reads as TGTGCCAGCAGCTTAGATGGGGGGGACAGGCGTTACACCGGGGAGCTGTTTTTT.

The gene calls are TRBV6-1 and TRBJ1-2; TRBD1 might be the D (5 bases). The CDR3 has 14 amino acids. Deletions cut 8 bases from V and 9 bases from J, with 22 bases between. Germline V lookup: CDR1 MNHNS, CDR2 SASEGT. The CDR3 region is CASPQGGIPPRYTF. CDR3 DNA: TGTGCCAGCCCCCAGGGCGGGATCCCCCCGCGCTACACCTTC.

The V and J genes are TRBV9 and TRBJ2-3; D gene uncertain. From germline, CDR1 is SGDLS and CDR2 YYNGEE. The CDR3 has 14 residues. V gave up 3 bases and J gave up 2 bases, with 10 bases separating them. CDR3 DNA sequence: TGTGCCAGCAGCGGAAAACAGCACACAGATACGCAGTATTTT. The encoded protein is CASSGKQHTDTQYF. Variable domain in full (rest from reference TRBV9 and TRBJ2-3): DSGVTQTPKHLITATGQRVTLRCSPRSGDLSVYWYQQSLDQGLQFLIQYYNGEERAKGNILERFSAQQFPDLHSELNLSSLELGDSALYFCASSGKQHTDTQYFGPGTRLTVL.

This chain connects TRBV28 to TRBJ1-3; the match to TRBD1 covers 7 bases. The length of the CDR3 is 14 residues. V was pared by 7 bases and J by 9 bases, with 12 bases of the junction left unmatched. Per the germline V gene, CDR1 is MDHEN and CDR2 is SYDVKM. The CDR3 bases are TGTGCCAGCACTACCGACAGGGTAGTCGGCACCATATATTTT. Translation gives CASTTDRVVGTIYF.

The chain carries TRBV2 and TRBJ1-1; D remains unclear. The ends were cut back, 5 bases at V and 6 bases at J, with 13 bases in the middle. The germline V gene encodes CDR1 SNHLY and CDR2 FYNNEI. The CDR3 covers 13 residues. This chain's CDR3 is CASSRERESEAFF. The CDR3 DNA reads as TGTGCCAGCAGTAGGGAGCGGGAGTCTGAAGCTTTCTTT. The variable domain in full, completed from reference TRBV2 and TRBJ1-1, reads EPEVTQTPSHQVTQMGQEVILRCVPISNHLYFYWYRQILGQKVEFLVSFYNNEISEKSEIFDDQFSVERPDGSNFTLKIRSTKLEDSAMYFCASSRERESEAFFGQGTRLTVV.

V usage is TRBV19 and J usage is TRBJ1-5; D gene unclear. Germline loops: CDR1 LNHDA, CDR2 SQIVND (reference sequence). With 3 bases removed from V and 4 bases from J, the gap between germline ends came to 7 bases. The CDR3 runs 13 residues. CDR3: CASSILPNQPQHF. In DNA, the CDR3 is TGTGCCAGTAGTATTCTGCCGAATCAGCCCCAGCATTTT.

V and J are TRBV9 and TRBJ1-3; D may be TRBD1 (6 bases). The CDR3 extends over 18 amino acids. CDR1 SGDLS and CDR2 YYNGEE come from the germline V gene. Trimming pared 1 base from V and 0 bases from J, leaving 17 bases between. CDR3 bases: TGTGCCAGCAGCGTATCTCCGGGGGGGCAGCACTCTGGAAACACCATATATTTT. Residues: CASSVSPGGQHSGNTIYF.

This chain links TRBV29-1 with TRBJ1-2; D unresolved. The germline V and J ends were trimmed by 4 bases and 8 bases, with 11 bases remaining between them. There are 11 residues in the CDR3. The germline V gene has CDR1 SQVTM and CDR2 ANQGSEA. The CDR3 protein is CSVGQTEGYTF. CDR3 nucleotide sequence: TGCAGCGTTGGTCAAACAGAGGGCTACACCTTC.

The chain recombines TRBV6-4 with TRBJ2-7; 12 bases agree with TRBD1. The CDR3 is 19 amino acids. Trimming cost V 6 bases and J 4 bases; bases outside gene matches: 19. Germline loops: CDR1 MRHNA, CDR2 SNTAGT. CDR3 sequence: CASSPPGTGGSTPVYEQYV. The CDR3, as DNA: TGTGCCAGCAGCCCGCCCGGGACAGGGGGCTCTACCCCCGTATACGAGCAGTACGTC.

J is TRBJ1-4 and V is TRBV6-5, with a weak D call TRBD1 (5 bases). The CDR3 is 14 residues long. The V gene lost 5 bases and the J gene lost 6 bases, with 13 bases spanning the gap. Germline-derived CDR1 and CDR2 are MNHEY and SVGAGI. CDR3: CASSLDSSHEKLFF. Here the CDR3 DNA reads TGTGCCAGCAGTCTTGACAGCTCTCATGAAAAACTGTTTTTT.

The V gene is TRBV14, the J gene TRBJ2-1, with D perhaps TRBD1 or TRBD2 (5 bases each). In germline, CDR1 is SGHDN, CDR2 FVKESK. The CDR3 covers 17 residues. V was clipped by 6 bases and J by 7 bases, with 25 bases between them. The CDR3 loop is CASSPRGRGVTANEQFF. The CDR3 bases are TGTGCCAGCAGTCCAAGGGGTCGAGGGGTTACGGCTAATGAGCAGTTCTTC.

This chain links TRBV6-6 with TRBJ1-1; 8 bases agree with TRBD1. The CDR3 has 13 residues. Germline lookup yields CDR1 MNHNY and CDR2 SVGAGI (reference sequence). V dropped 2 bases and J dropped 4; count of bases not matched to a gene: 0. The CDR3 DNA follows: TGTGCCAGCAGTTACACAGGGGGCACTGAAGCTTTCTTT. This sequence encodes CASSYTGGTEAFF.

The J gene is TRBJ2-5, the V gene TRBV4-1; the D gene is possibly TRBD2 (6 bases). The CDR3 sequence is 15 residues long. The V gene's germline CDR1 is MGHRA and CDR2 YSYEKL. Trimming removed 4 bases at V and 1 base at J, with 13 bases between. CDR3: CASSLDWDFQETQYF. For the CDR3, the DNA is TGCGCCAGCAGCCTCGACTGGGACTTCCAAGAGACCCAGTACTTC.

The chain uses TRBV6-5 and TRBJ1-2; D unresolved. V dropped 7 bases and J dropped 8 bases, with 14 bases sitting between them. Germline CDR1 and CDR2: MNHEY and SVGAGI. CDR3 length: 12 amino acids. CDR3 residues: CASNSGAGGYTF. The CDR3 DNA sequence: TGTGCCAGCAACTCGGGCGCGGGAGGCTACACCTTC.

The chain links TRBV6-5 to TRBJ2-3, with D perhaps TRBD2 (7 bases). CDR1 and CDR2 from the germline V gene are MNHEY and SVGAGI. This CDR3 spans 14 amino acids. V was clipped by 8 bases and J by 4 bases, with 16 bases between them. This CDR3 is CASRRGGKADTQYF. For the CDR3, the DNA is TGTGCCAGCCGTAGGGGGGGGAAGGCAGATACGCAGTATTTT.

This rearrangement joins TRBV19 to TRBJ1-1, with TRBD1 matching over 7 bases. CDR3 length: 16 amino acids. The junction had 7 bases not matched to a gene; V was cut back by 3 bases and J by 0 bases. In germline, CDR1 is LNHDA, CDR2 SQIVND (reference sequence). CDR3 in amino acids: CASSIAYGQVNTEAFF. The CDR3 nucleotides read TGTGCCAGTAGTATCGCCTACGGACAGGTGAACACTGAAGCTTTCTTT.

This chain connects TRBV2 to TRBJ2-1; the D call may be TRBD1 or TRBD2 (7 bases each). This CDR3 spans 13 amino acids. V was pared by 2 bases and J by 12 bases, with 14 bases between. Germline V CDR1 and CDR2: SNHLY, FYNNEI. CDR3 amino acids: CASSEQGGDGQFF. In DNA form, the CDR3 reads TGTGCCAGCAGTGAACAGGGGGGGGATGGGCAGTTCTTC.

The chain joins TRBV5-1 to TRBJ1-2, with 9 nucleotides matching TRBD1. The CDR3 extends over 15 amino acids. Germline V CDR1 and CDR2: SGHRS, YFSETQ. V shed 2 bases and J 8 bases; nucleotides not matched to a gene: 10. CDR3 sequence: CASSFNEQGAQGYTF. The CDR3 nucleotides are TGCGCCAGCAGCTTTAACGAACAGGGGGCGCAGGGCTACACCTTC.

V usage is TRBV11-3 and J usage is TRBJ2-3; D is unresolved. The CDR3 is made up of 13 amino acids. Trimming pared 2 bases from V and 3 bases from J, leaving 6 bases between. Germline V gene sequence: CDR1 SGHNT, CDR2 YENEEA. As DNA, the CDR3 is TGTGCCAGCAGCTTAAGTCCGACAGATACGCAGTATTTT. This codes for CASSLSPTDTQYF.

The gene calls are TRBV6-6 and TRBJ1-2, with 8 bases aligning to TRBD1. Per the germline V gene, CDR1 is MNHNY and CDR2 is SVGAGI (reference sequence). V dropped 2 bases and J dropped 4; count of bases not matched to a gene: 3. CDR3 length equals 14 residues. CDR3 DNA: TGTGCCAGCAGTTACGGACAGGGTATCTATGGCTACACCTTC. This translates into CASSYGQGIYGYTF.

This rearrangement joins TRBV28 to TRBJ1-2; 12 positions match TRBD1. J gave up 7 bases and V 6 bases, and 6 bases lay outside the gene matches. The germline gives CDR1 MDHEN, CDR2 SYDVKM. The CDR3 has 14 amino acids. CDR3 coding DNA: TGTGCCAGCAGGCTGGGACAGGGGGCGATTGGCTACACCTTC. It encodes CASRLGQGAIGYTF.

This rearrangement joins TRBV28 to TRBJ1-5, with D possibly TRBD1 on 5 matching bases. The germline CDR1 and CDR2 sequences are MDHEN and SYDVKM. This CDR3 spans 14 amino acids. The V end lost 5 bases, the J end lost 3 bases, and 11 bases lay between the germline ends. The CDR3 here is CASSHGAHNQPQHF. The CDR3 nucleotides read TGTGCCAGCAGTCACGGGGCTCACAATCAGCCCCAGCATTTT.

The chain couples TRBV6-4 to TRBJ1-6; weak D call: TRBD1 (6 bases). V lost 11 bases to trimming and J lost 3 bases, with 11 bases between them. Germline lookup yields CDR1 MRHNA and CDR2 SNTAGT. The length of the CDR3 is 13 residues. CDR3 loop: CASGQNYNSPLHF. CDR3 bases: TGTGCCTCCGGACAGAACTATAATTCACCCCTCCACTTT.

The chain carries TRBV2 and TRBJ2-7; D possibly uses TRBD1 or TRBD2 (7 bases each). The V gene lost 4 bases and the J gene lost 1 base, with 17 bases spanning the gap. The CDR3 runs to 16 residues. The V gene's germline CDR1 is SNHLY and CDR2 FYNNEI. As DNA, the CDR3 is TGTGCCAGCAGTGTCCCGCCAGGGGGGGGTTCCTACGAGCAGTACTTC. Its protein is CASSVPPGGGSYEQYF.

The chain is built from TRBV2 and TRBJ1-1, with D possibly TRBD1 on 6 matching bases. CDR1 SNHLY and CDR2 FYNNEI come from the germline V gene. V was pared by 0 bases and J by 4 bases, with 15 bases between. This CDR3 contains 16 residues. The CDR3 sequence: CASSEAVDRTRTEAFF. Here the CDR3 DNA reads TGTGCCAGCAGTGAAGCGGTTGACAGGACCCGCACTGAAGCTTTCTTT.